The rows below give T cell receptor beta chains drawn from one sample of a study of CD8 T cell repertoires and HIV-1 epitope variants. The protocol was immunoSEQ multiplex PCR, while the TCRdb copy is restricted to in-frame clones and leaves out a portion. The table records about 6,300 clones, 65% to 70% of them present only once. These receptors' antigens are unknown. Sequenced input: cultured CD8+ T cells derived from PBMCs. Receptor source: a male donor with HIV. CDR3s include the opening cysteine and the closing phenylalanine or tryptophan. A D gene is named only where the DNA matches it firmly. For some rows the clone size is stated as once, few or many, or as a class when expanded; others skip it.

TRBJ2-5	TRBV6-8	-	TRBD1	TGTGCCAGCAGTCCCGGGACGGGATATAGGGGGACAGGGCGAGAGACCCAGTACTTC	CASSPGTGYRGTGRETQYF
TRBJ2-1	TRBV28	-	TRBD2	TGTGCCAGCAGATACGGACTAGAGTCCCATGAGCAGTTCTTC	CASRYGLESHEQFF
TRBJ2-7	TRBV7-8	-	-	TGTGCCAGCAGCTTAATCGGTAGGGAGCAGTACTTC	CASSLIGREQYF
TRBJ2-4	TRBV28	-	TRBD1	TGTGCCAGCAGAACCTTCGACAGGGGCATTCAGTACTTC	CASRTFDRGIQYF
TRBJ2-2	TRBV7-9	-	TRBD2	TGTGCCAGCAGCCTTTTGTCTAGCGGGGGGACGAACACCGGGGAGCTGTTTTTT	CASSLLSSGGTNTGELFF
TRBJ2-7	TRBV27	-	-	TGTGCCAGCAGTTTTATTGTTGGGGAGGCTCACGAGCAGTACTTC	CASSFIVGEAHEQYF
TRBJ2-1	TRBV19	medium-sized	TRBD2	TGTGCCAGTAGTATACAGCCGGGACTAGCGGGAGATTTCTTAGATGAGCAGTTCTTC	CASSIQPGLAGDFLDEQFF
TRBJ2-1	TRBV14	-	TRBD2	TGTGCCAGCAGCCAATTCGGACTAGCGGGAGAGGGCTCCTACAATGAGCAGTTCTTC	CASSQFGLAGEGSYNEQFF
TRBJ1-2	TRBV5-8	-	-	TGTGCCAGCAGCTTGCTAAACAACTATGGCTACACCTTC	CASSLLNNYGYTF
TRBJ2-7	TRBV7-8	-	-	TGTGCCAGCAGCTTAGAGGACGGCCTCTCCTACGAGCAGTACTTC	CASSLEDGLSYEQYF
TRBJ2-1	TRBV7-2	-	TRBD1	TGTGCCAGCAGCTTAGTAGGGGGCGCCTACAATGAGCAGTTCTTC	CASSLVGGAYNEQFF
TRBJ2-3	TRBV7-6	-	-	TGTGCCAGCAGCTTAGCCCCCCGAGCGGGCGATACGCAGTATTTT	CASSLAPRAGDTQYF
TRBJ2-1	TRBV6-1	-	-	TGTGCCAGCAGTGACGGGAGTTCCTACAATGAGCAGTTCTTC	CASSDGSSYNEQFF
TRBJ1-1	TRBV7-3	few	TRBD1	TGTGCCAGCAGCTTGGACAGGGGCACTGAAGCTTTCTTT	CASSLDRGTEAFF
TRBJ1-1	TRBV4-3	-	-	TGCGCCAGCAGCCAAGAACCCATGAACACTGAAGCTTTCTTT	CASSQEPMNTEAFF
TRBJ2-1	TRBV9	-	-	TGTGCCAGCAGCGTAGAAGCCGGTAGCTCCTACAATGAGCAGTTCTTC	CASSVEAGSSYNEQFF
TRBJ1-4	TRBV28	-	-	TGTGCCAGCAGTCCCCCCTCCGATGAAAAACTGTTTTTT	CASSPPSDEKLFF
TRBJ2-7	TRBV7-9	-	TRBD1	TGTGCCAGCAACCCGGGACAGGGACCTTACGAGCAGTACTTC	CASNPGQGPYEQYF
TRBJ2-5	TRBV11-1	-	-	TGTGCCAGCAGCTTAGAAGATGAAGAGACCCAGTACTTC	CASSLEDEETQYF
TRBJ2-1	TRBV7-8	few	-	TGTGCCAGCAGCCGGTGGGACACCCCCAATGAGCAGTTCTTC	CASSRWDTPNEQFF
TRBJ1-2	TRBV21-1	-	-	TGTGCCAGCAGCCACCAGCCGGGTTACTTC	CASSHQPGYF
TRBJ2-1	TRBV7-2	-	TRBD2	TGTGCCAGCAGCGGGCTAGCGGGGGGTAAGGGAGATGAGCAGTTCTTC	CASSGLAGGKGDEQFF
TRBJ1-1	TRBV29-1	-	-	TGCAGCGTCCCGAGCGGGGCAGGAGGGGTAACTGAAGCTTTCTTT	CSVPSGAGGVTEAFF
TRBJ1-1	TRBV4-1	once	-	TGCGCCAGCAGCCAATCGGGTGGGGTCACTGAAGCTTTCTTT	CASSQSGGVTEAFF
TRBJ2-7	TRBV5-4	-	TRBD2	TGTGCCAGCAGCCCCACGACTAGCCGCGAGCAGTACTTC	CASSPTTSREQYF
TRBJ1-4	TRBV6-6	-	TRBD1	TGTGCCAGCAGTGATTGGACAGGGGGAGATGAAAAACTGTTTTTT	CASSDWTGGDEKLFF
TRBJ1-2	TRBV4-3	-	-	TGCGCCAGCAGCCAAGAGCTCGGATCTAACTATGGCTACACCTTC	CASSQELGSNYGYTF
TRBJ2-5	TRBV25-1	few	TRBD1	TGTGCCAGCAGTGAACACGGGACAGCTGAAGAGACCCAGTACTTC	CASSEHGTAEETQYF
TRBJ2-1	TRBV6-5	-	-	TGTGCCAGCAGTAAGACAGGATTCAATGAGCAGTTCTTC	CASSKTGFNEQFF
TRBJ1-1	TRBV11-1	-	-	TGTGCCAGCAGCCCCGTGAACACTGAAGCTTTCTTT	CASSPVNTEAFF
TRBJ2-1	TRBV4-2	few	-	TGTGCCAGCAGCCAAGTGACAGGGAGGGAGGGATACAATGAGCAGTTCTTC	CASSQVTGREGYNEQFF
TRBJ2-3	TRBV28	-	TRBD1	TGTGCCAGCCAACTCGGGACAGGGGAAACAGATACGCAGTATTTT	CASQLGTGETDTQYF
TRBJ2-1	TRBV9	-	-	TGTGCCAGCAGCGTAGGGGGAGCCGCGGGCCCTGGAGATGAGCAGTTCTTC	CASSVGGAAGPGDEQFF
TRBJ1-2	TRBV4-3	-	-	TGCGCCAGCAGCCAAGAAGGGGGGGCCTATGGCTACACCTTC	CASSQEGGAYGYTF
TRBJ2-7	TRBV6-6	-	-	TGTGCCAGCAGTTACCAGCTCAGGGGAAATAACGAGCAGTACTTC	CASSYQLRGNNEQYF
TRBJ2-1	TRBV28	-	-	TGTGCCAGCAGTTTTGGTGGGATCGATGAGCAGTTCTTC	CASSFGGIDEQFF
TRBJ2-7	TRBV10-1	-	-	TGCGCCAGCAGTGACAACAGGGCTAGCGACGAGCAGTACTTC	CASSDNRASDEQYF
TRBJ2-3	TRBV19	-	-	TGTGCCTCTAAGGAAGGGGCCGTAGATACGCAGTATTTT	CASKEGAVDTQYF
TRBJ2-5	TRBV2	-	TRBD2	TGTGCCAGCAGGGAGAGGCTAGCGGGTCAAGAGACCCAGTACTTC	CASRERLAGQETQYF
TRBJ2-7	TRBV10-1	few	TRBD1	TGCGCCAGCAGTTTGGGACAGGCGGGGGAGCAGTACTTC	CASSLGQAGEQYF
TRBJ2-3	TRBV2	-	TRBD2	TGTGCCAGCAGTGAAGCGGGCCTAGCGGGCACAGATACGCAGTATTTT	CASSEAGLAGTDTQYF
TRBJ2-5	TRBV6-5	-	TRBD1	TGTGCCAGCAGTTACTCGTGGGACAGGGTCCTAGAGACCCAGTACTTC	CASSYSWDRVLETQYF
TRBJ2-7	TRBV28	-	-	TGTGCCAGCAGTCCTCAGCCCTACGAGCAGTACTTC	CASSPQPYEQYF
TRBJ2-7	TRBV7-6	-	TRBD1	TGTGCCAGCAGCCCAGGACAGGGCTCTATGTCCTACGAGCAGTACTTC	CASSPGQGSMSYEQYF
TRBJ1-1	TRBV11-2	-	-	TGTGCCTCGGTGGGGCCAGGGAACACTGAAGCTTTCTTT	CASVGPGNTEAFF
TRBJ2-7	TRBV6-1	-	-	TGTGCCTCCAAAACCTCAGGTACAGGGAGGTACGAGCAGTACTTC	CASKTSGTGRYEQYF
TRBJ2-1	TRBV28	-	-	TGTGCCAGCAGTTTATTTACCCAGGGCAATGAGCAGTTCTTC	CASSLFTQGNEQFF
TRBJ2-7	TRBV29-1	-	-	TGCAGCGTTGGCAGGGAAGCCGGCGAGCAGTACTTC	CSVGREAGEQYF
TRBJ2-5	TRBV28	-	-	TGTGCCAGCAGTTTACAGGGGAAGGTCCAAGAGACCCAGTACTTC	CASSLQGKVQETQYF
TRBJ1-5	TRBV6-5	-	-	TGTGCCAGCAGTCAGACCACAGGGACTTCTCAGCCCCAGCATTTT	CASSQTTGTSQPQHF